Included here is one T cell receptor beta chain sequence, with context. What this receptor recognizes is not known. Base quality data are lacking; no much larger clone is found one base away. What this sample's time point label stands for: cycle 4 day 1 (C4D1), after 5 to 7 weeks of nivolumab. Relapse after autologous stem cell transplantation had occurred in all trial patients, and cohorts A, B and C were distinguished by prior brentuximab vedotin exposure. CD8+ T cells were purified from thawed PBMCs by magnetic negative selection with a Miltenyi CD8+ T cell isolation kit. The trial cohort included 50 to 70 patients with relapsed/refractory classical Hodgkin lymphoma, and each patient had a best overall response of complete response, partial response or progressive disease. Nivolumab dosing was 3 mg/kg intravenously every 2 weeks, continuing until either disease progression or unacceptable toxicity. Single-agent nivolumab was administered to trial patients in the multi-cohort phase II CheckMate 205 trial. An independent review committee assessed best overall response by applying the 2007 International Working Group response criteria. Trial PBMCs were collected just before the start of nivolumab (C1D1) and during therapy at cycle 2 day 1 and cycle 4 day 1. After peripheral blood was drawn into 8 mL Vacutainer Cell Preparation Tubes, PBMCs were isolated by centrifugation and then cryopreserved. Purified CD4+ and CD8+ fractions were generated only in cases for which an additional PBMC sample was available. Magnetically labelled cells were removed on LS columns in a quadroMACS separator, and the flow-through was collected as the purified fraction.

Measured from the cysteine to the phenylalanine, the CDR3 is 15 residues long. Of the read, only the CDR3 DNA is kept; its 45 bases are in frame from base 1. The germline ends are 16 bases apart after V is trimmed by 0 bases and J by 7 bases. Based on the germline V gene, the CDR1 and CDR2 sequences are SGDLS and YYNGEE. This sample was included in a study of PD-1 blockade in classical Hodgkin lymphoma (dated by TCRdb to the early 2020s). Context from the whole study: A peripheral blood immune signature of response to PD-1 blockade in classical Hodgkin lymphoma was defined using TCR beta sequencing and CyTOF.

Study-wide conclusions, independent of this receptor: A significant rise by C4D1 was seen in CD4+ but not CD8+ TCR diversity (p=0.0027 vs p=0.16), with the rise being most apparent in complete responders (p=0.02). Baseline TCR diversity was reported as lower in newly diagnosed patients than in healthy donors, and lower still in relapsed/refractory patients. Only a single clinical trial cohort was studied, and what caused the repertoire differences, possibly disease activity or prior therapy, remained undefined. Trial patients with a complete response had baseline diversity similar to that of newly diagnosed patients, while partial responders and progressors had significantly lower diversity. Patients starting nivolumab less than 1 year after ASCT had lower diversity and were excluded from later analyses to avoid confounding by immune reconstitution.

The Qiagen DNeasy kit was used to extract genomic DNA from unsorted PBMCs and from the negatively selected CD4+ and CD8+ fractions. TCR beta CDR3 regions were subjected to amplification by immunoSEQ multiplex PCR with primers that anneal to V and J segments. Amplification bias was minimized using a synthetic immune receptor repertoire, and residual bias was removed computationally after sequencing. As for how the authors treated the data: Custom Python scripts were used to quantify repertoire diversity as the Shannon entropy index. Unsorted, CD4+ and CD8+ repertoires were examined separately, except in combined analyses, for which CD4+ and CD8+ sequences were merged in silico. A clone was considered expanded if an increase in frequency of at least 2-fold after treatment relative to C1D1 was found, and a pseudocount of 0.5 was applied to clones undetected at baseline. Singleton clones were defined as clones with 0 or 1 copy at C1D1, and non-singleton clones were defined as clones with 2 or more copies. Clones expanded in unsorted samples were annotated as CD4+, CD8+ or unknown by matching protein sequences in sorted samples from the same patient. Wilcoxon tests on paired samples were used to test changes in diversity from C1D1 to C4D1. Not all clones reach the TCRdb copy of this immuneACCESS table, which keeps in-frame sequences only. Checked studies attribute under half of the gap to unresolved V genes and leave the rest unexplained. For V, J and clone size, that table is used; D and trimming come from the DNA. This sample is represented by around 1,300 clones; roughly four fifths of them were singletons. The ten most abundant clones make up around two fifths of the sample.

The specimen was CD8+ T cells from blood, collected before the fourth cycle of nivolumab. This sequence originates from a human donor with classical Hodgkin lymphoma. The donor label of this sample is uncertain. The chain is assembled from TRBV9 and TRBJ1-1, with the D gene too uncertain to name. In nucleotides, the sequence is TGTGCCAGCAGCGTAGAAACGGACGATACCTTTGAAGCTTTCTTT. This is translated as CASSVETDDTFEAFF.